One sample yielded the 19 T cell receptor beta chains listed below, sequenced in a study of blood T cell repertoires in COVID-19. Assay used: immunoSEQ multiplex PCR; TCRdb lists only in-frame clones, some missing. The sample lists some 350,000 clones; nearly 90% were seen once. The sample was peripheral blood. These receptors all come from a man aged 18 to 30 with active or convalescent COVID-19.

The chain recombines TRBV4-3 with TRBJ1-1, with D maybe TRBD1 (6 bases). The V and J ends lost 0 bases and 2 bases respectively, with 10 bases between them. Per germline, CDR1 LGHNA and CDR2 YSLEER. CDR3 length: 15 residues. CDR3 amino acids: CASSQDRTVNTEAFF. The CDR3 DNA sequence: TGCGCCAGCAGCCAAGATCGGACAGTTAACACTGAAGCTTTCTTT.

CDR3 residues: CASAVSGTSTDTQYF. For the CDR3, the DNA is TGTGCCAGCGCCGTTAGCGGCACTAGCACAGATACGCAGTATTTT. The V and J genes are TRBV6-5 and TRBJ2-3, with D perhaps matching TRBD2 (6 bases). Germline CDR1 and CDR2: MNHEY and SVGAGI. CDR3 size: 15 residues. V lost 8 bases, J lost 0 bases, and 15 bases lay in between.

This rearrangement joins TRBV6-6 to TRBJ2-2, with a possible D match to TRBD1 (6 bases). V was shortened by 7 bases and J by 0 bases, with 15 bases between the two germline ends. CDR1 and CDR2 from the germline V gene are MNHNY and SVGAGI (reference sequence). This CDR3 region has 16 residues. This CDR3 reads CASTAPGQPNTGELFF. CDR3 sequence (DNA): TGTGCCAGCACAGCCCCGGGACAACCGAACACCGGGGAGCTGTTTTTT.

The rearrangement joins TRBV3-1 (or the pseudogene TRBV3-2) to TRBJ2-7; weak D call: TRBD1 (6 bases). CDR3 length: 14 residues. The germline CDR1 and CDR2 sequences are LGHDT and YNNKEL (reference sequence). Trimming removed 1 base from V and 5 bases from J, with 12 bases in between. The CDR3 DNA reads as TGTGCCAGCAGCCAAGCAGGGGCTCAGGACGAGCAGTACTTC. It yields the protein CASSQAGAQDEQYF.

The CDR3 loop reads CASVLTTGRTGANVLTF. The DNA for the CDR3 is TGTGCCAGCGTCCTAACAACCGGCAGGACTGGGGCCAACGTCCTGACTTTC. V is TRBV5-5 and J is TRBJ2-6; unclear D gene. Germline V CDR1 and CDR2: SGHKS, YYEKEE (reference sequence). V shed 7 bases and J shed 2 bases, with 19 bases lying between them. The CDR3 length is 17 residues.

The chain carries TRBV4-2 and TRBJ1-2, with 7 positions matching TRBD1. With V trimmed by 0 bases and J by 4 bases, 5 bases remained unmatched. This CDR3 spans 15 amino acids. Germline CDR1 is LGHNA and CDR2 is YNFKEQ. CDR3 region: CASSQDRGFGYGYTF. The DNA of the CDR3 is TGTGCCAGCAGCCAAGACAGGGGGTTCGGCTATGGCTACACCTTC.

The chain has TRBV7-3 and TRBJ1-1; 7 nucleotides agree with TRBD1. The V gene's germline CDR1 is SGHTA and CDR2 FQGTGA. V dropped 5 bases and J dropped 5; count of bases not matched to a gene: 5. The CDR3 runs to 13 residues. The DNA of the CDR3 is TGTGCCAGCAGCCAACAGGGGAATACTGAAGCTTTCTTT. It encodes CASSQQGNTEAFF.

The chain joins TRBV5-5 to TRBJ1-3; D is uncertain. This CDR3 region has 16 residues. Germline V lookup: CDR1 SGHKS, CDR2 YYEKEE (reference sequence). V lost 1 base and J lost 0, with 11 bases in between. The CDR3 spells CASSLMSVDSGNTIYF. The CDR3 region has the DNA TGTGCCAGCAGCTTGATGTCGGTCGACTCTGGAAACACCATATATTTT. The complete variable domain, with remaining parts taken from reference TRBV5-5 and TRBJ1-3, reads DAGVTQSPTHLIKTRGQQVTLRCSPISGHKSVSWYQQVLGQGPQFIFQYYEKEERGRGNFPDRFSARQFPNYSSELNVNALLLGDSALYLCASSLMSVDSGNTIYFGEGSWLTVV.

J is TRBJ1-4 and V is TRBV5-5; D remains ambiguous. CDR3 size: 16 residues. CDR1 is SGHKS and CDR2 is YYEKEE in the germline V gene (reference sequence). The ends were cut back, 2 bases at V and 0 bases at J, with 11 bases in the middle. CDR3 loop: CASSFRLGATNEKLFF. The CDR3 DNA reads TGTGCCAGCAGCTTTCGACTCGGTGCAACTAATGAAAAACTGTTTTTT.

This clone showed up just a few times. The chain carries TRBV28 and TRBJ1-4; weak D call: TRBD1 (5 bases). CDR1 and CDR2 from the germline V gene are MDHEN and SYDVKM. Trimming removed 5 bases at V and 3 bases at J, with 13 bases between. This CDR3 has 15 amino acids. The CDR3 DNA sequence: TGTGCCAGCAGTGAGCAGGGTAACGCTAATGAAAAACTGTTTTTT. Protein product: CASSEQGNANEKLFF.

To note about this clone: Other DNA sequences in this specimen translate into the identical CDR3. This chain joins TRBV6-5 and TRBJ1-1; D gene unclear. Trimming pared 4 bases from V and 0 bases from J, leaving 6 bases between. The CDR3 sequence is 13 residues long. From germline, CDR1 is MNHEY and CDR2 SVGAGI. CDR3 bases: TGTGCCAGCAGTTTCACAGTGAACACTGAAGCTTTCTTT. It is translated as CASSFTVNTEAFF.

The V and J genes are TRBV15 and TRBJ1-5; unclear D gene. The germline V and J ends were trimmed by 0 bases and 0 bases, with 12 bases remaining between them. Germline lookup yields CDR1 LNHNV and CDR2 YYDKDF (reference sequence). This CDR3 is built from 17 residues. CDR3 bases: TGTGCCACCAGCAGAGATAGGTCGACATATAGCAATCAGCCCCAGCATTTT. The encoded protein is CATSRDRSTYSNQPQHF.

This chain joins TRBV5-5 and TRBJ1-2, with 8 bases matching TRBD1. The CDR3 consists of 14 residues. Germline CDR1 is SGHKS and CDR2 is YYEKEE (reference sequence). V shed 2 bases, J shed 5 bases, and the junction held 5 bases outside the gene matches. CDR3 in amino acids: CASSLSGQGYGYTF. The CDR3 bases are TGTGCCAGCAGCTTATCCGGACAGGGTTATGGCTACACCTTC.

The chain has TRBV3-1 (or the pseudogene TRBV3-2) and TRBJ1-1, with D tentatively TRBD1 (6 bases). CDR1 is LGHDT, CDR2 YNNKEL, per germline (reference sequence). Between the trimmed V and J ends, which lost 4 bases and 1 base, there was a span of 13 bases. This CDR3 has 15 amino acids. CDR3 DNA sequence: TGTGCCAGCAGCCCTAGGACAGATCCGAACACTGAAGCTTTCTTT. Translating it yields CASSPRTDPNTEAFF.

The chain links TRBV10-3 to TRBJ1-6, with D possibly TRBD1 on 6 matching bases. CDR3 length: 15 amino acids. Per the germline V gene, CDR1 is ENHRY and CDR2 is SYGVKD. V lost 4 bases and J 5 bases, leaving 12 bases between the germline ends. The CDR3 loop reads CAISGRGQDNSPLHF. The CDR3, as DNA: TGTGCCATCAGTGGCAGGGGTCAGGATAATTCACCCCTCCACTTT.

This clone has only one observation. CDR3 region: CASSLRQDTNYGYTF. CDR3 nucleotide sequence: TGTGCCAGTAGTCTCCGACAGGATACTAACTATGGCTACACCTTC. The rearrangement joins TRBV19 to TRBJ1-2; possibly TRBD1 for D (6 bases). The germline gives CDR1 LNHDA, CDR2 SQIVND (reference sequence). CDR3 length: 15 residues. V lost 5 bases to trimming and J lost 0 bases, with 13 bases between them. Filled out from reference TRBV19 and TRBJ1-2, the complete variable domain reads DGGITQSPKYLFRKEGQNVTLSCEQNLNHDAMYWYRQDPGQGLRLIYYSQIVNDFQKGDIAEGYSVSREKKESFPLTVTSAQKNPTAFYLCASSLRQDTNYGYTFGSGTRLTVV.

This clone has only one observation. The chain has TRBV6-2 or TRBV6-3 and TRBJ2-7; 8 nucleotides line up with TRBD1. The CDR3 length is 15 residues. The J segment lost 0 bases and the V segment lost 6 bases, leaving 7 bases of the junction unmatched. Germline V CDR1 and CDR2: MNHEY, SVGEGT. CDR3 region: CASSPRQGTSYEQYF. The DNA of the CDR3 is TGTGCCAGCAGCCCTCGACAGGGGACCTCCTACGAGCAGTACTTC.

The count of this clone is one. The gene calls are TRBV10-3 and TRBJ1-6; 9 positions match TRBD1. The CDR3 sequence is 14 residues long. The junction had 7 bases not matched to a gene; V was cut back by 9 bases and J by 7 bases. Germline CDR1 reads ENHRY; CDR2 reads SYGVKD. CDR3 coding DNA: TGTGCCATTAGCCGGGACAGGGACAATTCACCCCTCCACTTT. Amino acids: CAISRDRDNSPLHF.

In nucleotides, the CDR3 is TGTGCCAGCAGCTTAGATCCAGGAATTCAGCCCCAGCATTTT. Translated: CASSLDPGIQPQHF. The genes are TRBV7-9 and TRBJ1-5; no definite D call. The ends were cut back, 1 base at V and 6 bases at J, with 10 bases in the middle. From germline, CDR1 is SEHNR and CDR2 FQNEAQ (reference sequence). The CDR3 totals 14 residues.